This note documents a single T cell receptor beta chain sequence. The sample is drawn from a study of shared clonotypes between healthy human individuals. Measured with immunoSEQ multiplex PCR; TCRdb has only the in-frame clones, and not every one. Of roughly 520,000 clones listed, around 95% are singletons. This sequence originates from a woman under 40 in good health. Material: naive CD4+ T cells sorted from blood. Indicated subset: CD45RA+ positively selected.

CDR3 sequence: CASSLTLGQETQYF. The CDR3 DNA follows: TGTGCCAGCAGTTTAACACTAGGACAAGAGACCCAGTACTTC. This rearrangement joins TRBV28 to TRBJ2-5; weak D call: TRBD2 (5 bases). The V gene's germline CDR1 is MDHEN and CDR2 SYDVKM. Trimming pared 2 bases from V and 2 bases from J, leaving 9 bases between. The CDR3 spans 14 residues. The full variable domain, in which reference TRBV28 and TRBJ2-5 provide the parts outside the CDR3, is DVKVTQSSRYLVKRTGEKVFLECVQDMDHENMFWYRQDPGLGLRLIYFSYDVKMKEKGDIPEGYSVSREKKERFSLILESASTNQTSMYLCASSLTLGQETQYFGPGTRLLVL.